The 31 T cell receptor beta chains listed next were all sequenced from one sample in a study of cytomegalovirus exposure and HLA in healthy donors. Primers included in the PCR were 60 Vbeta and 13 Jbeta primers. This table comes from immunoSEQ multiplex PCR, and its TCRdb copy is limited to in-frame clones, with some not included. Of about 210,000 clones listed, about 81% are singletons. The sequencing input was PBMCs. The source of these receptors is a man in his forties in good health and CMV-seropositive.

This chain links TRBV6-5 with TRBJ1-2; D might be TRBD1 (5 bases). This CDR3 contains 15 residues. Germline V lookup: CDR1 MNHEY, CDR2 SVGAGI. Between the trimmed V and J ends, which lost 2 bases and 7 bases, there was a span of 17 bases. The CDR3 is CASSYGAGEGCGYTF. The CDR3 DNA is TGTGCCAGCAGTTACGGTGCGGGGGAGGGCTGTGGCTACACCTTC.

The CDR3 loop reads CASRGSYSGNTIYF. Written as DNA, the CDR3 is TGTGCCAGTAGGGGCAGCTACTCTGGAAACACCATATATTTT. V gene TRBV19 combines with J gene TRBJ1-3; no clear D gene. Germline V gene sequence: CDR1 LNHDA, CDR2 SQIVND (reference sequence). CDR3 length: 14 residues. Between the trimmed V and J ends, which lost 6 bases and 0 bases, there was a span of 9 bases.

The J gene is TRBJ1-2, the V gene TRBV6-1; D not resolved. CDR3 size: 15 residues. Germline CDR1 and CDR2: MNHNS and SASEGT. V lost 3 bases to trimming and J lost 0 bases, with 11 bases between them. As DNA, the CDR3 is TGTGCCAGCAGTGACTCCGGGTTGTCTAACTATGGCTACACCTTC. Translating gives CASSDSGLSNYGYTF.

This chain links TRBV15 with TRBJ2-5; 11 bases are a match to TRBD2. This CDR3 has 18 residues. Losses at the gene ends were 3 bases for V and 3 bases for J; bases not matched to a gene: 12. Germline V gene lookup returns CDR1 LNHNV and CDR2 YYDKDF (reference sequence). The CDR3 sequence is CATSSGEASGGRKETQYF. CDR3 DNA: TGTGCCACCAGCAGCGGGGAGGCTAGCGGGGGGCGAAAAGAGACCCAGTACTTC.

This clone showed up just a few times. The gene calls are TRBV19 and TRBJ1-1, with a tentative D call TRBD1 (6 bases). V lost 11 bases, J lost 6 bases, and 19 bases lay in between. The CDR3 runs 13 residues. The germline V gene has CDR1 LNHDA and CDR2 SQIVND (reference sequence). The CDR3 DNA reads as TGTGCCGCGTACGGGGGGCTGAGCGCTGAAGCTTTCTTT. This encodes CAAYGGLSAEAFF.

The chain combines TRBV7-9 with TRBJ2-7; D possibly corresponds to TRBD1 (7 bases). The CDR3 runs 14 residues. Germline CDR1 and CDR2: SEHNR and FQNEAQ (reference sequence). The V gene lost 5 bases and the J gene lost 2 bases, with 13 bases spanning the gap. CDR3 protein: CASSQGGFAYEQYF. CDR3 DNA: TGTGCCAGCAGCCAGGGGGGTTTTGCCTACGAGCAGTACTTC. The entire variable domain, with the rest obtained from reference TRBV7-9 and TRBJ2-7, is as follows: DTGVSQNPRHKITKRGQNVTFRCDPISEHNRLYWYRQTLGQGPEFLTYFQNEAQLEKSRLLSDRFSAERPKGSFSTLEIQRTEQGDSAMYLCASSQGGFAYEQYFGPGTRLTVT.

The chain couples TRBV18 to TRBJ2-1; maybe TRBD2 (6 bases). The V end lost 1 base, the J end lost 3 bases, and 13 bases lay between the germline ends. Germline V gene data show CDR1 as KGHSH and CDR2 as LQKENI. This CDR3 has 16 amino acids. This CDR3 is CASSPLTLANYNEQFF. CDR3 bases: TGTGCCAGCTCACCACTAACTCTAGCGAACTACAATGAGCAGTTCTTC.

In DNA, the CDR3 is TGTGCCAGCAGCCTGGGCACTTCTTGGCTGCCGGAGTTCTTC. This encodes CASSLGTSWLPEFF. The rearrangement links TRBV4-2 to TRBJ2-1; D is ambiguous. In germline, CDR1 is LGHNA, CDR2 YNFKEQ. Trimming removed 4 bases at V and 14 bases at J, with 21 bases between. The CDR3 has 14 amino acids.

The chain links TRBV5-1 to TRBJ2-7; TRBD2 agrees at 7 bases. V lost 1 base to trimming and J lost 3 bases; unmatched junction nucleotides: 4. The CDR3 extends over 14 amino acids. Germline values: CDR1 SGHRS, CDR2 YFSETQ. CDR3 nucleotide sequence: TGCGCCAGCAGCTTGTCGGGGGGAGACTACGAGCAGTACGTC. Its protein product is CASSLSGGDYEQYV.

This clone was recorded a few times. The chain uses TRBV6-5 and TRBJ2-1, with TRBD2 matching 14 bases. V was pared by 8 bases and J by 9 bases, with 6 bases of the junction left unmatched. Germline V gene sequence: CDR1 MNHEY, CDR2 SVGAGI. The CDR3 is made up of 14 amino acids. CDR3 in amino acids: CASRGLAGGGEQFF. The CDR3 coding sequence is TGTGCCAGCCGTGGACTAGCGGGAGGAGGTGAGCAGTTCTTC.

The rearrangement links TRBV18 to TRBJ1-4; the match to TRBD1 covers 9 bases. CDR1 KGHSH and CDR2 LQKENI come from the germline V gene. V lost 3 bases and J lost 6; bases outside the gene matches: 5. The CDR3 spans 15 residues. CDR3: CASSPLQGADEKLFF. The CDR3 DNA reads as TGTGCCAGCTCACCCTTACAGGGGGCAGATGAAAAACTGTTTTTT. Combining the CDR3 with reference TRBV18 and TRBJ1-4 gives the whole variable domain NAGVMQNPRHLVRRRGQEARLRCSPMKGHSHVYWYRQLPEEGLKFMVYLQKENIIDESGMPKERFSAEFPKEGPSILRIQQVVRGDSAAYFCASSPLQGADEKLFFGSGTQLSVL.

This clone came up a few times. The chain couples TRBV10-1 to TRBJ2-1, with 9 bases matching TRBD1. Germline V CDR1 and CDR2: WNHNN, SYGVQD (reference sequence). The trim removed 3 bases at V and 6 bases at J, leaving 3 bases unmatched. The CDR3 is 14 amino acids. The CDR3 is CASSELGQGNEQFF. Here the CDR3 DNA reads TGCGCCAGCAGTGAACTGGGACAGGGCAATGAGCAGTTCTTC.

This chain uses TRBV4-1 with TRBJ1-1, with no clear D. This CDR3 has 15 amino acids. Per germline, CDR1 MGHRA and CDR2 YSYEKL. The V gene lost 6 bases and the J gene lost 1 base, with 15 bases spanning the gap. CDR3 protein: CASRSEGATNTEAFF. CDR3 DNA: TGCGCCAGCAGATCCGAGGGAGCTACGAACACTGAAGCTTTCTTT.

This chain joins TRBV2 and TRBJ2-1, with TRBD2 matching over 7 bases. V shed 5 bases, J shed 8 bases, and the junction held 9 bases outside the gene matches. In germline, CDR1 is SNHLY, CDR2 FYNNEI. The CDR3 totals 14 residues. The CDR3 loop reads CASSSNGLVYEQFF. For the CDR3, the DNA is TGTGCCAGCAGTTCGAACGGACTAGTATATGAGCAGTTCTTC.

The genes are TRBV27 and TRBJ1-4; D perhaps matches TRBD1 (6 bases). In germline, CDR1 is MNHEY, CDR2 SMNVEV (reference sequence). The CDR3 totals 14 residues. Trimming removed 4 bases from V and 8 bases from J, with 14 bases in between. This CDR3 is CASSSQGGWEKLFF. The CDR3 bases are TGTGCCAGCAGTTCACAGGGAGGGTGGGAAAAACTGTTTTTT.

The J gene is TRBJ1-2, the V gene TRBV5-4, with D hard to call. CDR3 length: 12 amino acids. Looked up from germline, CDR1 is SGHNT and CDR2 is YYREEE (reference sequence). The V gene lost 9 bases and the J gene lost 0 bases, with 9 bases spanning the gap. In DNA form, the CDR3 reads TGTGCCACTTCCACAGCTAACTATGGCTACACCTTC. It codes for CATSTANYGYTF.

The chain has TRBV14 and TRBJ2-7; maybe TRBD1 (6 bases). CDR1 SGHDN and CDR2 FVKESK come from the germline V gene. Trimming shortened V by 3 bases and J by 8 bases, and 8 bases separated the two germline ends. The CDR3 consists of 11 residues. The CDR3 region has the DNA TGTGCCAGCAGCCAGGGGACAAAGCAGTACTTC. Protein product: CASSQGTKQYF.

V usage is TRBV30 and J usage is TRBJ2-3; D is ambiguous. Per germline, CDR1 GTSNPN and CDR2 SVGIG (reference sequence). The ends were cut back, 0 bases at V and 3 bases at J, with 10 bases in the middle. This CDR3 is built from 14 residues. CDR3 sequence reads: CAWSVRRATDTQYF. The CDR3 DNA reads as TGTGCCTGGAGTGTAAGGAGAGCGACAGATACGCAGTATTTT. The full variable domain, with the rest looked up from reference TRBV30 and TRBJ2-3, is SQTIHQWPATLVQPVGSPLSLECTVEGTSNPNLYWYRQAAGRGLQLLFYSVGIGQISSEVPQNLSASRPQDRQFILSSKKLLLSDSGFYLCAWSVRRATDTQYFGPGTRLTVL.

The V and J genes are TRBV18 and TRBJ1-5; 7 bases align to TRBD1. The CDR3 extends over 13 amino acids. J was trimmed by 4 bases and V by 3 bases; bases with no gene match: 0. CDR1 and CDR2 (germline): KGHSH, LQKENI. As DNA, the CDR3 is TGTGCCAGCTCACCGACAGGGAATCAGCCCCAGCATTTT. Amino acid sequence: CASSPTGNQPQHF.

The chain joins TRBV2 to TRBJ1-2; 9 nucleotides match TRBD1. Trimming removed 4 bases from V and 0 bases from J; junction bases left unmatched: 6. The CDR3 totals 16 residues. Germline lookup yields CDR1 SNHLY and CDR2 FYNNEI. CDR3 amino acids: CASSVQGALPNYGYTF. CDR3 bases: TGTGCCAGCAGTGTACAGGGGGCCCTTCCTAACTATGGCTACACCTTC.

This clone appeared a single time. The rearrangement joins TRBV18 to TRBJ2-1; unclear D gene. CDR3 length equals 15 residues. Germline lookup yields CDR1 KGHSH and CDR2 LQKENI. With 3 bases removed from V and 1 base from J, the gap between germline ends came to 10 bases. This chain's CDR3 is CASSPDTRSYNEQFF. As DNA, the CDR3 is TGTGCCAGCTCACCCGACACTCGGTCCTACAATGAGCAGTTCTTC.

This clone came up once. The chain joins TRBV5-1 to TRBJ2-7, with D perhaps matching TRBD2 (5 bases). This CDR3 spans 12 amino acids. Trimming took 1 base from V and 6 from J, leaving 8 bases between them. Looked up from germline, CDR1 is SGHRS and CDR2 is YFSETQ. CDR3 protein: CASSLRGSEQYF. In nucleotides, the CDR3 is TGCGCCAGCAGCTTGCGCGGGTCCGAGCAGTACTTC.

About this clone: The junction and the germline gene differ at one end; a read error may be behind it. The rearrangement links TRBV10-3 to TRBJ2-7, with D possibly being TRBD1 (5 bases). From germline, CDR1 is ENHRY and CDR2 SYGVKD. The CDR3 is 12 amino acids. CDR3 region: CAISDLENRRNF. Written as DNA, the CDR3 is TGTGCCATCAGTGACCTTGAAAACAGGCGAAACTTC.

The J gene is TRBJ2-5, the V gene TRBV11-3, with a tentative D call TRBD2 (7 bases). This CDR3 has 11 residues. CDR1 is SGHNT, CDR2 YENEEA, per germline. The ends were cut back, 5 bases at V and 11 bases at J, with 12 bases in the middle. CDR3 in amino acids: CASSGGGLQYF. The CDR3, as DNA: TGTGCCAGCAGCGGGGGGGGGCTACAGTACTTC.

V is TRBV11-3 and J is TRBJ2-2; TRBD2 might be the D (6 bases). CDR3 length equals 14 residues. CDR1 SGHNT and CDR2 YENEEA come from the germline V gene. The V end lost 8 bases, the J end lost 6 bases, and 16 bases lay between the germline ends. CDR3 protein: CASGTGSGAGELFF. The CDR3 DNA follows: TGTGCCAGCGGGACCGGGAGTGGGGCCGGGGAGCTGTTTTTT.

The V gene is TRBV6-5, the J gene TRBJ1-1; 9 positions agree with TRBD1. With V trimmed by 7 bases and J by 4 bases, 10 bases remained unmatched. Per the germline V gene, CDR1 is MNHEY and CDR2 is SVGAGI. This CDR3 region has 15 residues. CDR3 loop: CASIAPGTGPTEAFF. For the CDR3, the DNA is TGTGCCAGCATTGCGCCCGGGACAGGGCCCACTGAAGCTTTCTTT.

This sequence joins TRBV27 and TRBJ2-7; D gene unclear. Between the trimmed V and J ends, which lost 6 bases and 0 bases, there was a span of 12 bases. Germline CDR1 is MNHEY and CDR2 is SMNVEV (reference sequence). There are 14 residues in the CDR3. DNA of the CDR3: TGTGCCAGCAGGAGAACTTCTAGCTCCTACGAGCAGTACGTC. This translates into CASRRTSSSYEQYV.

This clone has just one count. The rearrangement joins TRBV5-4 to TRBJ1-2, with unresolved D. Trimming pared 4 bases from V and 4 bases from J, leaving 14 bases between. The germline CDR1 and CDR2 sequences are SGHNT and YYREEE (reference sequence). This CDR3 contains 14 residues. The DNA of the CDR3 is TGTGCCAGCAGCGGCACCTCAAGAACCTATGGCTACACCTTC. It specifies CASSGTSRTYGYTF.

J is TRBJ2-7 and V is TRBV5-1, with unresolved D. Germline V gene lookup returns CDR1 SGHRS and CDR2 YFSETQ. Trimming shortened V by 0 bases and J by 3 bases, and 10 bases separated the two germline ends. This CDR3 has 14 residues. The CDR3 reads CASSLGRRNYEQYF. DNA for the CDR3: TGCGCCAGCAGCTTGGGAAGGCGGAACTACGAGCAGTACTTC. The variable domain in full, completed from reference TRBV5-1 and TRBJ2-7, reads KAGVTQTPRYLIKTRGQQVTLSCSPISGHRSVSWYQQTPGQGLQFLFEYFSETQRNKGNFPGRFSGRQFSNSRSEMNVSTLELGDSALYLCASSLGRRNYEQYFGPGTRLTVT.

The V and J genes are TRBV11-2 and TRBJ2-7; perhaps TRBD2 as D (6 bases). V dropped 6 bases and J dropped 0 bases, with 15 bases sitting between them. CDR3 size: 15 residues. Germline V gives CDR1 SGHAT, CDR2 FQNNGV. The CDR3 loop is CASRGGREDSYEQYF. The CDR3 bases are TGTGCCAGCAGAGGAGGGAGAGAGGACTCCTACGAGCAGTACTTC.

This chain links TRBV19 with TRBJ1-3; 7 nucleotides agree with TRBD1. Germline V gene data show CDR1 as LNHDA and CDR2 as SQIVND (reference sequence). CDR3 size: 18 residues. V shed 6 bases and J 1 base; nucleotides not matched to a gene: 15. CDR3 protein: CASRTPGQVGASGNTIYF. The CDR3 coding sequence is TGTGCCAGTAGAACCCCTGGACAGGTGGGGGCTTCTGGAAACACCATATATTTT.